The 11 T cell receptor beta chains below were found in one sample sequenced in a study of regulatory T cells in long-lasting Graves disease. Arm-PCR with iRepertoire HTBI primers amplified the CDR3 regions for these TCR beta libraries. A single record per CDR3 protein comes from TCRdb applying MiXCR to the multiplex PCR reads. The sample contains a few hundred thousand distinct CDR3 sequences, 14% to 15% of which appear only once. Specified time point: newly diagnosed GD, antithyroid drugs for less than 3 months. The TCR library used RNA extracted from PBMCs. This sample was also put to use in a study of T cells in Graves' hyperthyroidism and ophthalmopathy.

This specimen was peripheral blood mononuclear cells (PBMCs), taken at new diagnosis, from a patient treated with antithyroid drugs. The receptors originated from a woman aged 40 to 49 with Graves disease.

Comments on this clonotype: A much bigger clone sits one base away, suggesting this may be a read error. The chain joins TRBV28 to TRBJ2-5, with a tentative D call TRBD2 (5 bases). This CDR3 has 14 amino acids. Germline V lookup: CDR1 MDHEN, CDR2 SYDVKM. CDR3 DNA sequence: TGTGCCAGCAGTTTGGGAGATTGGTACAATGAGCAGTCCTTC. Protein: CASSLGDWYNEQSF.

About this clonotype: With a far larger clone one base away, a read error is the likely cause. The chain links TRBV9 to TRBJ1-1; D gene uncertain. V lost 6 bases and J 0 bases, leaving 12 bases between the germline ends. CDR1 is SGDLS, CDR2 YYNGEE, per germline. There are 14 residues in the CDR3. The CDR3 region is CASNSREVNTEAFF. CDR3 bases: TGTGCCAGCAACAGCCGAGAGGTGAACACTGAAGCTTTCTTT.

This clonotype was counted at least ten times. The V call is TRBV30, the J call TRBJ1-3; no firm D call. The germline gives CDR1 GTSNPN, CDR2 SVGIG (reference sequence). Trimming stripped 1 base from V and 7 bases from J, with 11 bases between. There are 13 residues in the CDR3. CDR3 sequence (DNA): TGTGCCTGGAGTGCGGTACTCCCGAACACCATATATTTT. Translated, it gives CAWSAVLPNTIYF.

This clonotype was observed a handful of times. The chain employs TRBV3-1 and TRBJ2-7; D perhaps matches TRBD2 (5 bases). V lost 2 bases to trimming and J lost 0 bases, with 8 bases between them. Germline V gives CDR1 LGHDT, CDR2 YNNKEL (reference sequence). The CDR3 totals 14 residues. The CDR3 protein is CASSQLALSYEQYF. The CDR3 nucleotides read TGTGCCAGCAGCCAACTAGCCCTCTCCTACGAGCAGTACTTC.

This clonotype was seen at least ten times. The chain carries TRBV28 and TRBJ2-5; tentatively, D is TRBD2 (5 bases). Germline lookup yields CDR1 MDHEN and CDR2 SYDVKM. There are 15 residues in the CDR3. V lost 5 bases to trimming and J lost 5 bases, with 18 bases between them. Written as DNA, the CDR3 is TGTGCCAGCAGTCCTAACACTTCGGGATGGGAGACCCAGTACTTC. Translated, it gives CASSPNTSGWETQYF.

This clonotype was detected many times. This chain links TRBV13 with TRBJ2-7; the D gene is possibly TRBD2 (6 bases). The germline V gene has CDR1 PRHDT and CDR2 FYEKMQ (reference sequence). V was pared by 8 bases and J by 6 bases, with 14 bases between. The CDR3 has 12 residues. The CDR3 sequence: CASRTTLTEQYF. In nucleotides, the CDR3 is TGTGCCAGCCGGACTACTCTAACCGAGCAGTACTTC. Full variable domain (outside the CDR3, taken from reference TRBV13 and TRBJ2-7): AAGVIQSPRHLIKEKRETATLKCYPIPRHDTVYWYQQGPGQDPQFLISFYEKMQSDKGSIPDRFSAQQFSDYHSELNMSSLELGDSALYFCASRTTLTEQYFGPGTRLTVT.

V gene TRBV7-9 combines with J gene TRBJ2-7; 7 bases are shared with TRBD2. The CDR3 spans 17 residues. Germline lookup yields CDR1 SEHNR and CDR2 FQNEAQ (reference sequence). The junction had 13 bases not matched to a gene; V was cut back by 2 bases and J by 3 bases. This CDR3 reads CASSLRSLERDGYEQYF. DNA for the CDR3: TGTGCCAGCAGCTTAAGATCCCTAGAGCGGGATGGCTACGAGCAGTACTTC.

In its sample, this clonotype was seen a few times. The chain uses TRBV7-6 and TRBJ2-3, with TRBD2 matching over 8 bases. Trimming at V came to 6 bases and at J to 4 bases, leaving 9 bases not matched to a gene. The germline V gene has CDR1 SGHVS and CDR2 FNYEAQ. The CDR3 extends over 15 amino acids. The DNA for the CDR3 is TGTGCCAGCAGTCGTAGCGGGAAAGGGCCAGATACGCAGTATTTT. It translates to CASSRSGKGPDTQYF.

This clonotype was observed a few times. The chain joins TRBV9 to TRBJ2-7, with 8 bases matching TRBD1. Germline values: CDR1 SGDLS, CDR2 YYNGEE. This CDR3 spans 19 amino acids. V gave up 3 bases and J gave up 2 bases; unmatched junction bases: 19. CDR3 region: CASSGKNTSTGDDAYEQYF. CDR3 in DNA: TGTGCCAGCAGCGGAAAAAATACCTCGACAGGGGACGATGCCTACGAGCAGTACTTC.

At least ten counts were recorded for this clonotype. The chain has TRBV3-1 and TRBJ1-2; D not resolved. In germline, CDR1 is LGHDT, CDR2 YNNKEL (reference sequence). The V gene lost 3 bases and the J gene lost 5 bases, with 10 bases spanning the gap. This CDR3 comprises 13 residues. CDR3 sequence: CASSHSPAYGYTF. DNA of the CDR3: TGTGCCAGCAGCCACTCCCCTGCATATGGCTACACCTTC.

This clonotype occurred many times. The chain carries TRBV11-3 and TRBJ2-2, with D perhaps matching TRBD2 (6 bases). The V gene lost 0 bases and the J gene lost 5 bases, with 22 bases spanning the gap. Germline CDR1 reads SGHNT; CDR2 reads YENEEA. The CDR3 is 19 residues long. The CDR3 coding sequence is TGTGCCAGCAGCTTAGATCGGTGGGGACTCTCCCTAAAGACCGGGGAGCTGTTTTTT. Its translation is CASSLDRWGLSLKTGELFF.